The 30 T cell receptor beta chains below all came from one sample that was sequenced in a study of tumor-infiltrating lymphocytes in primary liver carcinoma. Co-extraction of RNA and DNA was performed on about 19-32 mg of unsorted bulk tissue. A constant-region primer primed TCR beta cDNA synthesis from roughly 520 ng of total RNA. Nested multiplex PCR, run for three rounds with slightly modified ARM-PCR, yielded TCR beta libraries. In the first two PCR rounds, TRBV1-TRBV30 forward primers were paired with a C-beta reverse primer, and each round lasted approximately 9 cycles. TCRdb redid the calling of the multiplex PCR reads with MiXCR, one entry per CDR3 protein. The sample has about 59,000 distinct CDR3 sequences, just over 70% seen once. Input material: liver tumor tissue from sampling region 2. The sample's subset: tumor region T2, inferior pole. These receptors originate from a man aged 35 to 55 with primary liver carcinoma and hepatitis B virus infection.

As concerns this clonotype: A read error may explain this, as a much larger clone is one base away. The chain is built from TRBV6-6 and TRBJ2-2; D ambiguous. The length of the CDR3 is 13 residues. The germline V gene encodes CDR1 MNHNY and CDR2 SVGAGI (reference sequence). V lost 10 bases, J lost 1 base, and 10 bases lay in between. The CDR3 sequence is CANRNKNTGELFF. The CDR3 nucleotides are TGTGCCAACAGAAACAAGAACACCGGGGAGCTGTTTTTT.

For this clonotype: The germline gene is not matched at one end of the junction; a read error may be the cause. The V call is TRBV11-2, the J call TRBJ1-4; D is uncertain. The CDR3 has 16 residues. The germline CDR1 and CDR2 sequences are SGHAT and FQNNGV. The CDR3 DNA reads as TGTGCCAGCGGCAAGACTCCAGGAGGAACAAATGAAAAGTTGTATTTT. Protein sequence: CASGKTPGGTNEKLYF.

Concerning this clonotype: At one end, the junction sequence differs from germline, possibly due to a read error. V is TRBV29-1 and J is TRBJ2-5; the match to TRBD2 covers 11 bases. The CDR3 totals 15 residues. Per germline, CDR1 SQVTM and CDR2 ANQGSEA. Here the CDR3 reads CGVRTSGSWAETQYF. CDR3 bases: TGCGGCGTTCGAACTAGCGGGAGTTGGGCAGAGACCCAGTACTTC.

Worth noting for this clonotype: This is likely a read error, given that the CDR3 carries no conserved phenylalanine or tryptophan at its end. Because the CDR3's place on the DNA is in doubt, the DNA is left out and the CDR3 is given as listed by TCRdb. The chain joins TRBV6-6 to TRBJ2-7; the D call in the table, TRBD2, was not verified against the DNA. The CDR3 is made up of 15 amino acids, end residues included. The V gene's germline CDR1 is MNHNY and CDR2 SVGAGI (reference sequence). CDR3 residues: CASSHDTYGNYEQYS.

The V gene is TRBV7-8, the J gene TRBJ1-2; perhaps TRBD1 as D (5 bases). CDR3 length: 16 residues. Looked up from germline, CDR1 is SGHVS and CDR2 is FQNEAQ. The V end lost 5 bases, the J end lost 10 bases, and 26 bases lay between the germline ends. This CDR3 is CASSLEVGQGRRDYTF. In nucleotides, the CDR3 is TGTGCCAGCAGCCTCGAAGTGGGGCAAGGTCGAAGAGACTACACCTTC.

A few counts support this clonotype. This may come from a read error, since a much larger clone is one base off. The gene calls are TRBV11-2 and TRBJ2-7; a possible D gene is TRBD1 (6 bases). This CDR3 is 14 amino acids long. Per the germline V gene, CDR1 is SGHAT and CDR2 is FQNNGV. Trimming cost V 7 bases and J 3 bases, with 16 bases left between them. Here the CDR3 DNA reads TGTGCCAGCACCCTAGAGTACAGGGACTACGAGCAGTACTTC. As protein: CASTLEYRDYEQYF.

This clonotype was counted at least ten times. The J gene is TRBJ2-2, the V gene TRBV30, with TRBD2 matching over 12 bases. Germline CDR1 and CDR2: GTSNPN and SVGIG (reference sequence). V lost 2 bases, J lost 5 bases, and 9 bases stayed unmatched. This CDR3 has 17 amino acids. CDR3 sequence reads: CAWSRTSGNSRTGELFF. CDR3 bases: TGTGCCTGGAGTAGGACTAGCGGGAATTCGAGGACCGGGGAGCTGTTTTTT.

This rearrangement joins TRBV5-5 to TRBJ2-3; 11 positions agree with TRBD1. The junction had 4 bases not matched to a gene; V was cut back by 3 bases and J by 4 bases. In germline, CDR1 is SGHKS, CDR2 YYEKEE (reference sequence). This CDR3 is built from 15 residues. DNA of the CDR3: TGTGCCAGCAGCTGGGACAGGGGGAGTTCAGATACGCAGTATTTT. Amino acid sequence: CASSWDRGSSDTQYF.

Note on this clonotype: A much larger clone lies one base from this, so it may be a read error. The chain carries TRBV5-1 and TRBJ1-4; D might be TRBD1 (6 bases). CDR3 length equals 15 residues. Per the germline V gene, CDR1 is SGHRS and CDR2 is YFSETQ. The CDR3 spells CASRPQRGTSEKLFF. DNA of the CDR3: TGCGCCAGCAGACCACAAAGGGGGACTAGTGAAAAACTGTTTTTT.

The count of this clonotype is one. A much bigger clone sits one base away, suggesting this may be a read error. This chain joins TRBV5-1 and TRBJ1-1, with D possibly matching TRBD1 (5 bases). Germline V gives CDR1 SGHRS, CDR2 YFSETQ. This CDR3 comprises 16 residues. The CDR3 reads CASSPSWGTMNNETFF. CDR3 nucleotides: TGCGCCAGCAGTCCTTCTTGGGGCACGATGAACAATGAAACTTTCTTT.

This clonotype has at least ten counts. This chain uses TRBV11-2 with TRBJ2-7, with D unresolved. Trimming stripped 5 bases from V and 6 bases from J, with 8 bases between. The CDR3 loop spans 11 amino acids. In germline, CDR1 is SGHAT, CDR2 FQNNGV. The CDR3 coding sequence is TGTGCCAGCAGCCCTCACTTCGAGCAGTACTTC. Protein: CASSPHFEQYF.

Of note for this clonotype: Since no conserved phenylalanine or tryptophan closes the CDR3, a read error is the likely cause. J is TRBJ1-1 and V is TRBV5-1; D is perhaps TRBD1 (6 bases). CDR1 and CDR2 from the germline V gene are SGHRS and YFSETQ. CDR3 length: 13 amino acids. In DNA, the CDR3 is TGCGTCAGCAGCTTGGGGGCGGGCACTGAAGCTTTCTAT. It translates to CVSSLGAGTEAFY.

With regard to this clonotype: One end of the junction varies from germline; a read error may be responsible. The chain uses TRBV4-3 and TRBJ1-2; D gene ambiguous. The CDR3 is 17 residues long. In germline, CDR1 is LGHNA, CDR2 YSLEER. As DNA, the CDR3 is TGCGCCAACAGCCAGGATTATCGACATGGGCGGATCTATGGCTACACGTTC. Its protein product is CANSQDYRHGRIYGYTF.

Comments on this clonotype: This likely comes from a read error, as the CDR3 has no conserved phenylalanine or tryptophan at its end. The J gene is TRBJ2-1, the V gene TRBV6-2 or TRBV6-3, with 8 bases fitting TRBD2. The CDR3 loop spans 15 amino acids. Trimming at V came to 5 bases and at J to 6 bases, leaving 9 bases not matched to a gene. Germline values: CDR1 MNHEY, CDR2 SVGEGT. This chain's CDR3 is CASSRRLLAANEQFL. CDR3 DNA: TGTGCCAGCAGTCGACGACTACTAGCGGCCAATGAGCAGTTCCTC.

On this clonotype: Because the CDR3 is missing its conserved closing phenylalanine or tryptophan, this is likely a read error. The rearrangement links TRBV6-5 to TRBJ2-7; a possible D gene is TRBD1 (6 bases). The CDR3 length is 16 residues. Germline V gene data show CDR1 as MNHEY and CDR2 as SVGAGI. V was pared by 6 bases and J by 4 bases, with 22 bases between. The CDR3 DNA is TGTGCCAGCAGGCCCGGACAGACAGCATTCTTTTACGAGCAGTACTCC. Its protein product is CASRPGQTAFFYEQYS.

About this clonotype: One end of the junction does not line up with germline, which may come from a read error. The gene calls are TRBV6-5 and TRBJ2-1; 7 nucleotides match TRBD2. Germline-derived CDR1 and CDR2 are MNHEY and SVGAGI. The CDR3 is made up of 17 amino acids. The CDR3 DNA is TGTGCCAGCACTTACGGACCAACTAGCGTCTTGGGGTATGAGCAGTTCTTC. This sequence encodes CASTYGPTSVLGYEQFF.

There are many counts of this clonotype. V gene TRBV12-3 or TRBV12-4 combines with J gene TRBJ2-1, with D tentatively TRBD2 (6 bases). This CDR3 is 15 amino acids long. Trimming shortened V by 4 bases and J by 2 bases, and 12 bases separated the two germline ends. The CDR3 spells CASSSGATAYNEQFF. The CDR3 region has the DNA TGTGCCAGCAGTTCGGGAGCCACTGCCTACAATGAGCAGTTCTTC.

Comment on this clonotype: One end of the junction does not line up with germline, which may come from a read error. V and J are TRBV4-2 and TRBJ1-5, with 7 bases aligning to TRBD1. Germline V CDR1 and CDR2: LGHNA, YNFKEQ. This CDR3 is built from 18 residues. Here the CDR3 reads CASRQEKGGGVSNQPQHF. Here the CDR3 DNA reads TGTGCCAGCAGGCAAGAAAAAGGAGGGGGCGTAAGCAATCAGCCCCAGCATTTT.

A word on this clonotype: The final CDR3 position lacks the conserved phenylalanine or tryptophan, pointing to a likely read error. It is unclear where the CDR3 begins or ends on the DNA, so no DNA is shown, and the CDR3 is as TCRdb lists it. This sequence joins TRBV5-5 and TRBJ2-1; the table's TRBD1 call for D was not verified on the DNA. Germline CDR1 is SGHKS and CDR2 is YYEKEE (reference sequence). The CDR3 comprises 15 residues, both ends counted. The CDR3 reads CASSPGQGFYNELFL.

A note on this clonotype: The conserved phenylalanine or tryptophan is not found at the CDR3 terminus, so this likely reflects a read error. The chain employs TRBV29-1 and TRBJ1-5; D is possibly TRBD1 (5 bases). The germline CDR1 and CDR2 sequences are SQVTM and ANQGSEA. CDR3 length equals 14 residues. Here the CDR3 reads CSVRAGGFNQSQHL. Written as DNA, the CDR3 is TGCAGCGTGAGAGCCGGGGGTTTCAATCAGTCCCAGCATCTT.

This clonotype has only a few counts. This CDR3 is missing its conserved last phenylalanine or tryptophan, likely due to a read error. The DNA is left out, because the CDR3 cannot be placed on it with certainty; the CDR3 is given as TCRdb lists it. The chain links TRBV11-3 to TRBJ2-5. Germline-derived CDR1 and CDR2 are SGHNT and YENEEA. The CDR3 comprises 13 residues, both ends counted. CDR3 amino acids: CASSWGSQGTQYS.

This clonotype has only a few counts. The chain carries TRBV12-3 or TRBV12-4 and TRBJ2-2; 8 bases line up with TRBD1. V lost 6 bases to trimming and J lost 6 bases; unmatched junction nucleotides: 9. The CDR3 runs 15 residues. The CDR3 sequence is CASRGAGGIPGELFF. The CDR3 DNA reads TGTGCCAGCAGGGGGGCAGGGGGCATCCCCGGGGAGCTGTTTTTT.

This clonotype was detected a few times. J is TRBJ2-1 and V is TRBV29-1, with D possibly matching TRBD2 (5 bases). This CDR3 is built from 12 residues. The V end lost 7 bases, the J end lost 8 bases, and 15 bases lay between the germline ends. The germline CDR1 and CDR2 sequences are SQVTM and ANQGSEA. Here the CDR3 reads CSGLRGFDEQFF. In nucleotides, the CDR3 is TGCAGCGGACTACGGGGTTTCGATGAGCAGTTCTTC.

For this clonotype: A much larger clone lies a single base off, so this may be a read error. The J gene is TRBJ1-5, the V gene TRBV12-3 or TRBV12-4; TRBD1 matches 12 bases. The CDR3 runs to 15 residues. The CDR3, as DNA: TGTGTCAGCAGATTCGGGACAGGGGGCCATCAGCCCCAGCATTTT. It is translated as CVSRFGTGGHQPQHF.

As to this clonotype: This may arise from a read error, as a much more abundant clone is one base away. The V and J genes are TRBV28 and TRBJ1-2; a possible D gene is TRBD1 (5 bases). Germline lookup yields CDR1 MDHEN and CDR2 SYDVKM. The length of the CDR3 is 12 residues. CDR3 in DNA: TGTGCCAGGAGTTTGGAGGGGTCAGGCTACACCTTC. Amino acid sequence: CARSLEGSGYTF.

Of note for this clonotype: No conserved phenylalanine or tryptophan is present at the end of the CDR3, so a read error is the likely explanation. The DNA is omitted, as the CDR3 cannot be located on it reliably, and the CDR3 follows TCRdb's listing. V usage is TRBV29-1 and J usage is TRBJ2-3; TRBD2 is the table's D call, not checked against the DNA. Per the germline V gene, CDR1 is SQVTM and CDR2 is ANQGSEA. Ends included, the CDR3 has 15 residues. CDR3: CSVSGTSRFTDTQYC.

This clonotype was observed a few times. The rearrangement uses TRBV6-1 and TRBJ2-1; D gene uncertain. Trimming removed 0 bases at V and 4 bases at J, with 16 bases between. Germline CDR1 MNHNS, CDR2 SASEGT. This CDR3 is built from 17 residues. CDR3 amino acids: CASSEAQGSFSYNEQFF. DNA of the CDR3: TGTGCCAGCAGTGAAGCGCAAGGTAGCTTCTCGTACAATGAGCAGTTCTTC.

This clonotype is deemed medium-sized. The CDR3 loop is CASSPLVGLAGPTNTGELFF. The CDR3 DNA reads TGTGCCAGCAGTCCGCTCGTGGGACTAGCGGGGCCAACGAACACCGGGGAGCTGTTTTTT. The chain has TRBV6-6 and TRBJ2-2, with 13 bases lining up with TRBD2. The CDR3 has 20 amino acids. Germline V lookup: CDR1 MNHNY, CDR2 SVGAGI (reference sequence). The ends lost 5 bases at V and 0 bases at J; junction bases unmatched: 12.

J is TRBJ2-7 and V is TRBV4-2, with TRBD2 matching over 11 bases. Germline-derived CDR1 and CDR2 are LGHNA and YNFKEQ. The CDR3 spans 18 residues. The CDR3 loop reads CAGSGKPGLAEGPHEQYF. CDR3 sequence (DNA): TGTGCTGGCAGTGGAAAACCGGGACTAGCGGAAGGGCCACACGAGCAGTACTTC.

Regarding this clonotype: This may be a read error, as it is one base from a much larger clone. The chain couples TRBV11-3 to TRBJ2-7; D is uncertain. The CDR3 covers 13 residues. The V end lost 2 bases, the J end lost 4 bases, and 9 bases lay between the germline ends. In germline, CDR1 is SGHNT, CDR2 YENEEA. The CDR3 bases are TGTGCCAGCAGCTTATGGGCATCTTACGAGCAGTACTTC. As protein: CASSLWASYEQYF.